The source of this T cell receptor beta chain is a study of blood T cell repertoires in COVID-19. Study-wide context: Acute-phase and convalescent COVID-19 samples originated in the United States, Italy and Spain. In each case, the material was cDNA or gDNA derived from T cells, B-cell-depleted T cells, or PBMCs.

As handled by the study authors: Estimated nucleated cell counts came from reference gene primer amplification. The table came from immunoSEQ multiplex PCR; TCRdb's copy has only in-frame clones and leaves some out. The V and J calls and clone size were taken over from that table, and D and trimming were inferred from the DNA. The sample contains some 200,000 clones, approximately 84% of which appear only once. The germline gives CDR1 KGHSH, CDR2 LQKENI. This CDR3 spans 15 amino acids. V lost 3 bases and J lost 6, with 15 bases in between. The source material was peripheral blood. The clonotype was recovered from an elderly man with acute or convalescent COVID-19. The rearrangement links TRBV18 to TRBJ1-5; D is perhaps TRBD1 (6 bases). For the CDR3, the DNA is TGTGCCAGCTCACCGGACAGCGGGGGAGGTCAGCCCCAGCATTTT. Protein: CASSPDSGGGQPQHF.